The present entry profiles one T cell receptor (beta chain) with its context. Its antigen is unknown. Tagging with unique molecular identifiers was a feature of the TCR beta cDNA libraries. Each batch of roughly 0.95 to 10 million T cells produced 400,000 to 650,000 cDNA molecules. TCRdb processed the PCR reads anew with MiXCR; each CDR3 protein has one entry. Among 400,000 to 500,000 distinct CDR3 sequences listed, less than 40% were seen once. The sample is drawn from a study of post-analysis software for immune sequencing data. Study as a whole: The cohort encompassed relapsing-remitting, secondary progressive and progressive-relapsing multiple sclerosis disease courses.

The CDR3 is 13 residues long. Deletions cut 4 bases from V and 8 bases from J, with 14 bases between. CDR1 is MGHRA, CDR2 YSYEKL, per germline. Findings and caveats of the study: The authors found that F measure strongly co-clustered same-batch samples. Significantly decreased normalized Chao1 diversity was recorded for multiple sclerosis patients relative to controls. Relative to controls, patients had about five TRBV segments at higher frequency, with TRBV5-6, TRBV5-1 and TRBV20-1 among these.

The chain recombines TRBV4-1 with TRBJ1-2; D call uncertain. The origin of this receptor is a girl aged 2 to 9 with multiple sclerosis. The specimen sequenced was blood. CDR3 protein: CASSPHRKQGYTF. CDR3 nucleotide sequence: TGCGCCAGCAGCCCCCACCGCAAACAAGGCTACACCTTC.